Sequencing of this T cell receptor (beta chain) was carried out in a study of T cell changes during pregnancy in multiple sclerosis. Trimming took 5 bases from V and 0 from J, leaving 11 bases between them. CDR1 and CDR2 (germline): SGHNT, YYREEE (reference sequence). The CDR3 runs 14 residues. Sequenced by immunoSEQ multiplex PCR; TCRdb stores in-frame clones only, minus some. The repertoire holds over 60,000 clones, with 70% to 90% as singletons. This TCR was recovered from a female donor with multiple sclerosis, enrolled in a pregnancy study. The chain has TRBV5-4 and TRBJ1-1; tentatively, D is TRBD1 (6 bases). Sequenced material: peripheral blood, taken in the first trimester of pregnancy. The CDR3 bases are TGTGCCAGCAGTCACAGGGACATGAACACTGAAGCTTTCTTT. It codes for CASSHRDMNTEAFF.